Below, 5 T cell receptor beta chains from the same sample are listed, as sequenced in a study of beta chain features in type 1 diabetes. Their antigens are not known. Of the isolated RNA, all was reverse transcribed, and so the sequenced material was expressed TCRB transcripts. Assay: immunoSEQ multiplex PCR; the TCRdb copy retains only in-frame clones and omits some. The sample has under 300,000 clones, approximately 10% seen once; the top ten hold about 0.018%. Study outcomes and limitations: Shortening that was moderate but significant affected the TCRB CDR3s of Type 1 diabetes patients in all four CD4+ subsets.

Material for sequencing was naive CD4+ T cells from blood. The receptors here all came from a man aged 30 to 39 with type 1 diabetes.

This clone has just a few counts. The chain uses TRBV18 and TRBJ2-7; 7 bases align to TRBD1. The junction had 6 bases not matched to a gene; V was cut back by 5 bases and J by 2 bases. Germline CDR1 and CDR2: KGHSH and LQKENI. The CDR3 consists of 14 residues. DNA of the CDR3: TGTGCCAGCTCATCCGGACAGGCCGCCTACGAGCAGTACTTC. It yields the protein CASSSGQAAYEQYF.

The rearrangement joins TRBV30 to TRBJ2-3; D possibly corresponds to TRBD1 (6 bases). Trimming stripped 1 base from V and 4 bases from J, with 9 bases between. CDR3 length equals 13 residues. Germline V gene sequence: CDR1 GTSNPN, CDR2 SVGIG (reference sequence). CDR3 amino acids: CAWSGGLADTQYF. The CDR3 DNA is TGTGCCTGGAGTGGGGGGCTCGCAGATACGCAGTATTTT.

A few counts support this clone. J is TRBJ2-1 and V is TRBV5-1, with no clear D. Between the trimmed V and J ends, which lost 2 bases and 5 bases, there was a span of 2 bases. Per germline, CDR1 SGHRS and CDR2 YFSETQ. There are 11 residues in the CDR3. This CDR3 reads CASSFDNEQFF. Written as DNA, the CDR3 is TGCGCCAGCAGCTTCGACAATGAGCAGTTCTTC.

This clone was recorded a few times. The chain employs TRBV6-1 and TRBJ2-7, with 9 bases fitting TRBD1. The CDR3 extends over 13 amino acids. The J segment lost 5 bases and the V segment lost 5 bases, leaving 4 bases of the junction unmatched. The V gene's germline CDR1 is MNHNS and CDR2 SASEGT. The CDR3 region is CASSRDRGNEQYF. The CDR3 nucleotides are TGTGCCAGCAGTCGAGACAGGGGGAACGAGCAGTACTTC.

The rearrangement links TRBV2 to TRBJ1-5; D possibly corresponds to TRBD1 (6 bases). V shed 11 bases and J shed 3 bases, with 14 bases lying between them. Germline-derived CDR1 and CDR2 are SNHLY and FYNNEI. This CDR3 comprises 13 residues. CDR3 sequence (DNA): TGTGCCGTCCACCGGGACATCAATCAGCCCCAGCATTTT. It codes for CAVHRDINQPQHF.